These 12 T cell receptor beta chains came from one sample sequenced in a study of blood T cell repertoires in COVID-19. This table comes from immunoSEQ multiplex PCR, and its TCRdb copy is limited to in-frame clones, with some not included. The sample has some 330,000 clones; more than 85% are singletons. The sequenced material came from PBMCs or T cells enriched from blood (not recorded which). These receptor sequences come from a woman aged 25 to 39 who had recovered from COVID-19.

This clone occurred a few times. The V gene is TRBV18, the J gene TRBJ2-5, with 10 positions matching TRBD2. This CDR3 is built from 15 residues. Germline V gene data show CDR1 as KGHSH and CDR2 as LQKENI. V lost 6 bases to trimming and J lost 2 bases; unmatched junction nucleotides: 6. The CDR3 DNA reads as TGTGCCAGCTCCGAATCAGCGGGGGGGCAAGAGACCCAGTACTTC. Protein sequence: CASSESAGGQETQYF.

The chain employs TRBV4-3 and TRBJ2-2; 10 nucleotides line up with TRBD2. In germline, CDR1 is LGHNA, CDR2 YSLEER. After removal of 1 base from V and 4 bases from J, the junction contained 6 bases not matched to a gene. The CDR3 extends over 17 amino acids. CDR3 in amino acids: CASSQVKAGGSTGELFF. The CDR3 coding sequence is TGCGCCAGCAGCCAAGTCAAAGCGGGGGGGAGCACCGGGGAGCTGTTTTTT.

The genes are TRBV4-2 and TRBJ2-2; 7 bases are a match to TRBD2. V dropped 2 bases and J dropped 4; count of bases not matched to a gene: 13. CDR1 LGHNA and CDR2 YNFKEQ come from the germline V gene. The length of the CDR3 is 18 residues. The CDR3 protein is CASSQPDRGRAGTGELFF. The CDR3 DNA reads TGTGCCAGCAGCCAACCCGACCGTGGGAGGGCGGGCACCGGGGAGCTGTTTTTT.

The rearrangement links TRBV5-1 to TRBJ2-3, with 13 positions matching TRBD2. Germline V gene lookup returns CDR1 SGHRS and CDR2 YFSETQ. The CDR3 consists of 16 residues. Germline trimming cut 4 bases from V and 1 base from J; bases unmatched to any gene: 3. CDR3 residues: CASSHGLAGGTDTQYF. In DNA, the CDR3 is TGCGCCAGCAGCCACGGACTAGCGGGGGGCACAGATACGCAGTATTTT.

The CDR3 nucleotides read TGCGCCAGCACTTACACAGGGGGCTTTGAAACCGGGGAGCTGTTTTTT. Residues: CASTYTGGFETGELFF. The chain links TRBV5-1 to TRBJ2-2, with 9 bases matching TRBD1. The germline V gene encodes CDR1 SGHRS and CDR2 YFSETQ. The CDR3 runs to 16 residues. Losses at the gene ends were 6 bases for V and 5 bases for J; bases not matched to a gene: 11.

The chain links TRBV7-6 to TRBJ2-5, with D possibly matching TRBD2 (7 bases). Germline CDR1 SGHVS, CDR2 FNYEAQ. Trimming pared 7 bases from V and 5 bases from J, leaving 23 bases between. The CDR3 runs to 16 residues. DNA for the CDR3: TGTGCCAGCACGGCGATGGGAGGGGGGCCCCAGGAGACCCAGTACTTC. This sequence encodes CASTAMGGGPQETQYF.

The chain employs TRBV7-9 and TRBJ2-3; D is perhaps TRBD2 (6 bases). The CDR3 runs 16 residues. V dropped 1 base and J dropped 0 bases, with 11 bases sitting between them. In germline, CDR1 is SEHNR, CDR2 FQNEAQ (reference sequence). The CDR3 coding sequence is TGTGCCAGCAGCTTAGGCGGGACGTCTAGCACAGATACGCAGTATTTT. Its protein product is CASSLGGTSSTDTQYF.

V usage is TRBV28 and J usage is TRBJ1-6, with D perhaps TRBD1 (6 bases). The V end was cut by 6 bases, the J end by 9 bases, with 21 bases between. The germline CDR1 and CDR2 sequences are MDHEN and SYDVKM. The CDR3 contains 16 residues. CDR3 amino acids: CASRFRGPPGGSPLHF. CDR3 nucleotide sequence: TGTGCCAGCAGGTTCAGGGGACCACCGGGGGGTTCACCCCTCCACTTT.

The V call is TRBV7-2, the J call TRBJ2-7, with 10 positions matching TRBD2. Trimming took 1 base from V and 5 from J; bases not matched to a gene: 5. CDR3 size: 15 residues. Germline lookup yields CDR1 SGHTA and CDR2 FQGNSA. The CDR3 region has the DNA TGTGCCAGCAGCTTAGTCACTAGCGGGATCCACGAGCAGTACTTC. This sequence encodes CASSLVTSGIHEQYF.

The V and J genes are TRBV4-1 and TRBJ2-7; tentatively, D is TRBD1 (5 bases). V lost 1 base to trimming and J lost 7 bases, with 14 bases between them. The CDR3 sequence is 14 residues long. Germline V lookup: CDR1 MGHRA, CDR2 YSYEKL. In DNA, the CDR3 is TGCGCCAGCAGCCAAGTATATCCCAGACAGGAGCAGTACTTC. Its protein product is CASSQVYPRQEQYF.

The chain links TRBV28 to TRBJ2-7; the match to TRBD2 covers 9 bases. The CDR3 is 14 residues long. Looked up from germline, CDR1 is MDHEN and CDR2 is SYDVKM. J was trimmed by 4 bases and V by 5 bases; bases with no gene match: 6. The CDR3 nucleotides read TGTGCCAGCAGTATAGCGGGAGAAGGATACGAGCAGTACTTC. Its protein is CASSIAGEGYEQYF.

The chain uses TRBV28 and TRBJ2-7, with 11 bases fitting TRBD2. CDR1 is MDHEN and CDR2 is SYDVKM in the germline V gene. J lost 5 bases, V lost 5 bases, and 8 bases had no gene match. The length of the CDR3 is 15 residues. CDR3 sequence (DNA): TGTGCCAGCAGTCCGCTAGCGGGGGGAAAGGACGAGCAGTACTTC. Its protein product is CASSPLAGGKDEQYF.